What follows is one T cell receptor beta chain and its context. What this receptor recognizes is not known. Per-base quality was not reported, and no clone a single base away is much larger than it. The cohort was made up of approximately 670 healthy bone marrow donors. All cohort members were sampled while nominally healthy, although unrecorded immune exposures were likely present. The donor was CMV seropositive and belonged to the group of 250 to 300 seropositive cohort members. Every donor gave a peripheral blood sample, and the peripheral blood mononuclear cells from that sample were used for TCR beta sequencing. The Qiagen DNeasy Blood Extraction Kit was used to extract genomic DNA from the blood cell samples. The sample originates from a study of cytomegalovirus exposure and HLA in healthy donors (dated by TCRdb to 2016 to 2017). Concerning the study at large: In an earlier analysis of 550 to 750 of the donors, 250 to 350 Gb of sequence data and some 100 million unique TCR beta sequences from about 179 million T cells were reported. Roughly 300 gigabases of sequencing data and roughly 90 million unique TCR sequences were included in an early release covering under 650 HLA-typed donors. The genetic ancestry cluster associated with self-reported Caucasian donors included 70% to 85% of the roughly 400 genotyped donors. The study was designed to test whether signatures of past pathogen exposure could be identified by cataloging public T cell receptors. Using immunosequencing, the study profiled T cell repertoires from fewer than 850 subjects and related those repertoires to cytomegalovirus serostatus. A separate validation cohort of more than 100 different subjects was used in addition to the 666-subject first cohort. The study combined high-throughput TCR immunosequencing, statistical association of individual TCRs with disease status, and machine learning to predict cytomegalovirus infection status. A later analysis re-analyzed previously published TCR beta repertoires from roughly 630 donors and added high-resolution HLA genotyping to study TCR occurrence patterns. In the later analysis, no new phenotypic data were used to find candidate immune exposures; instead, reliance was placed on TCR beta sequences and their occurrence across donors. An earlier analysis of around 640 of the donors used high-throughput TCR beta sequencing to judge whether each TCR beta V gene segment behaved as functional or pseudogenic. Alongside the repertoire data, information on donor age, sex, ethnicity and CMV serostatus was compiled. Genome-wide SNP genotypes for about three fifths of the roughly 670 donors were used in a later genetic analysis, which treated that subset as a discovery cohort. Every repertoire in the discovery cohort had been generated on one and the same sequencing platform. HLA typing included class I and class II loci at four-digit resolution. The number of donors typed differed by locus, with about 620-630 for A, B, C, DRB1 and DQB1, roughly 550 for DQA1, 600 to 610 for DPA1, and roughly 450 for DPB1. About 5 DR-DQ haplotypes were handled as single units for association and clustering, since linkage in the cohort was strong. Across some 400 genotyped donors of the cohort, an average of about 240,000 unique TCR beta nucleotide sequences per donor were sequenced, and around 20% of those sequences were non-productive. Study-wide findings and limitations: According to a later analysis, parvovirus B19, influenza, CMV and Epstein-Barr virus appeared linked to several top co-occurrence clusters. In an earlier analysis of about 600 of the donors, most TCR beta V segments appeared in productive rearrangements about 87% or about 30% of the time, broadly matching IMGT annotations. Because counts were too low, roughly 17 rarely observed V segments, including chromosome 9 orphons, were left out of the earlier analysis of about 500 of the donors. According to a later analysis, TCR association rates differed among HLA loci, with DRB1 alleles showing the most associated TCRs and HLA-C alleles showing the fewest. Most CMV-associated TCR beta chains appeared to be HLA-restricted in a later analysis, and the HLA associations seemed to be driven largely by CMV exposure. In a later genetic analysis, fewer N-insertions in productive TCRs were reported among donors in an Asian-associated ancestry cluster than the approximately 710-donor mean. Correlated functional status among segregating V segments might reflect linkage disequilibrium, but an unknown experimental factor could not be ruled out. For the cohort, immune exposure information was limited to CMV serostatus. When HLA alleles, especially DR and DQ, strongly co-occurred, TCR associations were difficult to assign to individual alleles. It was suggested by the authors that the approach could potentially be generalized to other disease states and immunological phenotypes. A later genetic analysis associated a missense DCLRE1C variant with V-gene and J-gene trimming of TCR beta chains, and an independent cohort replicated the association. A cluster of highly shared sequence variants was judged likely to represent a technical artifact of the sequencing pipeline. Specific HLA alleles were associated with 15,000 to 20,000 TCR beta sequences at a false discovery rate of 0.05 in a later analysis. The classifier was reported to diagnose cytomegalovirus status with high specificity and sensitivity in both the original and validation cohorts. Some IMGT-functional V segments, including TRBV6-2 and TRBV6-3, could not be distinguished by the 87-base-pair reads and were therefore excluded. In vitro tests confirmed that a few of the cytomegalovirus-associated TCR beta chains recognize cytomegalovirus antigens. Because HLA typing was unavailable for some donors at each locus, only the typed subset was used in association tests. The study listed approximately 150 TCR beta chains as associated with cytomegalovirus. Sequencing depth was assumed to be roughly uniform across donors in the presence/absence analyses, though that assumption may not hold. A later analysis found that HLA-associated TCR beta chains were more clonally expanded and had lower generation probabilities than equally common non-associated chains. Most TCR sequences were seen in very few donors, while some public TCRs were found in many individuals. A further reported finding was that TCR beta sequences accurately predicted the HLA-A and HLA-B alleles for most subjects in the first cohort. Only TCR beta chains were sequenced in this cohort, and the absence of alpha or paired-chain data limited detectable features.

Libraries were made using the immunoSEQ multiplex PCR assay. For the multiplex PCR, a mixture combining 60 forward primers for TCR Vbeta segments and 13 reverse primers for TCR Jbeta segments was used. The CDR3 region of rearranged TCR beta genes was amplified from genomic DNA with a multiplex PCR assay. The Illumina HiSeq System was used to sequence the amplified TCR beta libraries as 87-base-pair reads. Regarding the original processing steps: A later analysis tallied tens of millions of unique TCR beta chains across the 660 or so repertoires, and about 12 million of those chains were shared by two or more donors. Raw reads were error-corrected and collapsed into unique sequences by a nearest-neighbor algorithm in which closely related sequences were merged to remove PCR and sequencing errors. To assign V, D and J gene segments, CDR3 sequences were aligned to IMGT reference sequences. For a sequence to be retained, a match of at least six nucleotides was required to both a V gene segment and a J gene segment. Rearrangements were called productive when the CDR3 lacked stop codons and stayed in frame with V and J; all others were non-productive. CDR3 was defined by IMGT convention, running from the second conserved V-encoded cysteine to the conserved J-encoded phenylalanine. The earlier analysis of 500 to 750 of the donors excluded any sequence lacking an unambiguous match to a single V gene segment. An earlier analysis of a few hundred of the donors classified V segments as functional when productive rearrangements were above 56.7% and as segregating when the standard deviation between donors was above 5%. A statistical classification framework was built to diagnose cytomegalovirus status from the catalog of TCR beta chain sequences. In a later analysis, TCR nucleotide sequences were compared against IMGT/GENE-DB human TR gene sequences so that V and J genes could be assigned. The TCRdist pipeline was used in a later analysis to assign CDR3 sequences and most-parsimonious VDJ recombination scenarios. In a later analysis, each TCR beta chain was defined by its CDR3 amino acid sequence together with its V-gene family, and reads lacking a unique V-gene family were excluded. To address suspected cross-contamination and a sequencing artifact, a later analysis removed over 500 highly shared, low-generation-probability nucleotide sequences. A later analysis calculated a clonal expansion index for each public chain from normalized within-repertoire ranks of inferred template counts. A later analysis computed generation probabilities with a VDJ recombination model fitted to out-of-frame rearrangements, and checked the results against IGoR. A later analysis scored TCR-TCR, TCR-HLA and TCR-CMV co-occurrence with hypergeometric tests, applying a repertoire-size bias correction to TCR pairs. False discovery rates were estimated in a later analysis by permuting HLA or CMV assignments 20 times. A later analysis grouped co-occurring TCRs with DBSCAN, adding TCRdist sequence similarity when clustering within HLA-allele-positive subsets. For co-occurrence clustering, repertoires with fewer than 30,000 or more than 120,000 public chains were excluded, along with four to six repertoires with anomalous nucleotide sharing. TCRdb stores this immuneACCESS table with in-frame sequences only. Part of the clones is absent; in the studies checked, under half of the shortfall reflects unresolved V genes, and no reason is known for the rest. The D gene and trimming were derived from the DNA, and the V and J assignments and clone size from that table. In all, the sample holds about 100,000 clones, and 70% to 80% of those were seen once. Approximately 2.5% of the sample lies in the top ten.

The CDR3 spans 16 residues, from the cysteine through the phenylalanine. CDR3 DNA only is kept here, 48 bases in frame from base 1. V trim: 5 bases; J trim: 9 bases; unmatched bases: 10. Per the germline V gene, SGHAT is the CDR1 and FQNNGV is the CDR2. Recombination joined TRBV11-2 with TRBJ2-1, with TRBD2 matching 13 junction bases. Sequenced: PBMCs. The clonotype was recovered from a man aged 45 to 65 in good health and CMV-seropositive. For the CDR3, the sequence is CASSPGLAGSVIEQFF. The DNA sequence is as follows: TGTGCCAGCAGCCCGGGACTAGCGGGATCGGTGATTGAGCAGTTCTTC.